Included here is one T cell receptor (beta chain) sequence, with context. What antigen it recognizes has not been identified. No clone much larger than this one lies a single base away; base qualities are absent. The data were obtained in a study of regulatory T cells in long-lasting Graves disease (dated by TCRdb to the early 2020s). Regarding the complete study: Persistent Graves' disease was defined as persistently positive TSH receptor autoantibodies together with antithyroid drug treatment for over 5 years. Persistent Graves' disease patients were compared with newly diagnosed Graves' disease patients by peripheral blood TCR sequencing and RNA sequencing. A total of roughly 33 samples were covered by TCR sequencing, comprising 13 persistent and 20 newly diagnosed Graves' disease patients. Antithyroid drugs had been taken for 8.5 to 11 years on average by persistent Graves' disease patients in the clinical cohort. The study was conducted in China and was registered as a clinical trial.

Counted from cysteine to phenylalanine, this CDR3 has 13 amino acids. CDR3 DNA only is kept here, 39 bases in frame from base 1. The germline V gene (reference sequence) gives CDR1 as SSHAT and CDR2 as FNYEAQ. Cut back by 1 base and 7 bases, the V and J ends lie 8 bases apart. The library was produced with multiplex PCR. TCRdb names Illumina HiSeq 4000 as the instrument used. iRepertoire HTBI primers and Arm-PCR amplification of CDR3 regions were used to construct TCR beta libraries. PCR products were gel purified before sequencing. Processing in the source paper ran as follows. A total of 62 TRBV and approximately 13 TRBJ segments were identified across samples and were used for gene usage analysis of CDR3 amino acid clonotypes. COPE and FqMerger were used to merge the filtered high-quality paired reads into contigs. BLAST was used to align contigs to IMGT TRBV, TRBD and TRBJ reference genes, with CDR3 defined following IMGT. Any clonotype with a frequency above 0.1% was classified as a highly expanded clone. Shannon entropy served as the measure of repertoire diversity, while the Gini coefficient captured V-J evenness. A clonotype found in more than one individual was treated as public. The public reads were reprocessed in TCRdb via fastp at Q25 and MiXCR, keeping in-frame beta chains. Each entry merges the rows of one CDR3 protein and shows their most common DNA and genes. These V and J calls are TCRdb output, not the study's own analysis. This sample is represented by a few hundred thousand distinct CDR3 sequences; roughly a quarter of them were singletons. The ten top clones hold over 25% of the sample.

In light of the paper, this sample's time point label describes: persistent/refractory GD, antithyroid drugs over 5 years with positive TRAb. For both TCR sequencing and RNA sequencing, RNA was extracted from PBMCs using TRIzol. The diagnosis of Graves' disease was made according to American Thyroid Association guidelines. The patients came from an endocrinology department in Xi'an, China. Each patient gave 9 to 10 milliliters of peripheral blood, collected in an EDTA anticoagulant tube. PBMCs were isolated by Ficoll Paque Plus density gradient separation without further T cell sorting. An Agilent 2100 Bioanalyzer and agarose gel were used to check RNA quality, while a NanoDrop 2000 measured RNA concentration. Results and caveats for the whole study, not just this receptor: Preferential use of TRBV28, TRBJ1-2 and TRBJ2-5 was observed in persistent disease, whereas TRBV20-1 and TRBJ2-1 were favored in newly diagnosed disease. Persistent patients shared more public clonotypes among themselves (more than 2,500) than newly diagnosed patients did (about 900). Peripheral blood alone was examined, since thyroid tissue, which constituted the primary lesion, could not be accessed. Compared with newly diagnosed patients, patients with persistent Graves' disease had lower TCR Shannon entropy and fewer highly expanded clones, which suggests clonal expansion. The authors acknowledged the small sample size as a limitation that may reduce accuracy. Only the TCR beta chain was sequenced and analyzed.

The sequence was obtained from a female donor with Graves disease. The chain joins TRBV7-7 to TRBJ2-1; the D gene assignment is ambiguous. Sample: peripheral blood mononuclear cells (PBMCs), taken when the disease was refractory, from a patient treated with antithyroid drugs. The CDR3 protein sequence reads: CASSLGSRNEQFF. The sequenced DNA is TGTGCCAGCAGCTTAGGTTCCCGGAATGAGCAGTTCTTC.